The rows below give T cell receptor beta chains drawn from one sample of a study of blood T cell repertoires in COVID-19. Clones were read by immunoSEQ multiplex PCR, and TCRdb kept only the in-frame ones, dropping some. Of fewer than 70,000 clones listed, 65% to 90% were seen once; the top ten hold around 2.9%. Material for sequencing was peripheral blood. These receptors were obtained from a man at least 80 years old with acute or convalescent COVID-19. Each CDR3 is given with its conserved first and last residue. D genes are given only for firm matches. For some rows the clone size is stated as once, few or many, or as a class when expanded; others skip it.

abundance: NA
d_gene: NA
j_gene: TRBJ1-1
v_gene: TRBV9
CDR3aa: CASSVEGRGYEAFF
CDR3nt: TGTGCCAGCAGCGTAGAGGGGAGGGGATATGAAGCTTTCTTT

abundance: NA
d_gene: TRBD1
j_gene: TRBJ2-4
v_gene: TRBV10-3
CDR3aa: CAISQGEAAKNIQYF
CDR3nt: TGTGCCATCAGTCAGGGGGAAGCGGCCAAAAACATTCAGTACTTC

abundance: NA
d_gene: NA
j_gene: TRBJ1-3
v_gene: TRBV19
CDR3aa: CASSISVLTGNTIYF
CDR3nt: TGTGCCAGTAGTATTTCGGTGCTTACTGGAAACACCATATATTTT

abundance: NA
d_gene: TRBD2
j_gene: TRBJ2-7
v_gene: TRBV5-1
CDR3aa: CASSLLAGIGEGQYF
CDR3nt: TGCGCCAGCAGCTTGTTGGCCGGTATAGGGGAGGGGCAGTACTTC

abundance: NA
d_gene: TRBD2
j_gene: TRBJ2-1
v_gene: TRBV19
CDR3aa: CASRKTSGSNHEQFF
CDR3nt: TGTGCCAGTAGAAAGACTAGCGGGAGCAACCATGAGCAGTTCTTC

abundance: NA
d_gene: NA
j_gene: TRBJ1-4
v_gene: TRBV4-1
CDR3aa: CASSQWRGEKLFF
CDR3nt: TGCGCCAGCAGCCAATGGCGGGGTGAAAAACTGTTTTTT

abundance: NA
d_gene: TRBD1
j_gene: TRBJ2-5
v_gene: TRBV7-8
CDR3aa: CASSPQTGSQETQYF
CDR3nt: TGTGCCAGCAGCCCCCAGACAGGGAGTCAGGAGACCCAGTACTTC

abundance: NA
d_gene: TRBD1
j_gene: TRBJ1-6
v_gene: TRBV7-2
CDR3aa: CASSASGQGSSPLHF
CDR3nt: TGTGCCAGCAGCGCCTCCGGACAGGGGAGCTCACCCCTCCACTTT

abundance: NA
d_gene: NA
j_gene: TRBJ1-1
v_gene: TRBV11-2
CDR3aa: CASSLEGRRSPQAFF
CDR3nt: TGTGCCAGCAGCTTAGAGGGGAGGAGGAGTCCCCAGGCTTTCTTT

abundance: NA
d_gene: TRBD1
j_gene: TRBJ1-1
v_gene: TRBV2
CDR3aa: CATGQDANTEAFF
CDR3nt: TGTGCCACCGGACAGGACGCGAACACTGAAGCTTTCTTT

abundance: NA
d_gene: NA
j_gene: TRBJ1-1
v_gene: TRBV27
CDR3aa: CASSPDSTGHGIRRVF
CDR3nt: TGTGCCAGCAGTCCCGACAGTACAGGGCATGGAATAAGGAGAGTCTTT

abundance: NA
d_gene: TRBD2
j_gene: TRBJ2-7
v_gene: TRBV4-2
CDR3aa: CASSQDTSGSYEQYF
CDR3nt: TGTGCCAGCAGCCAAGATACTAGCGGTTCCTACGAGCAGTACTTC

abundance: NA
d_gene: NA
j_gene: TRBJ1-2
v_gene: TRBV28
CDR3aa: CASRIGYGYTF
CDR3nt: TGTGCCAGCCGCATCGGCTATGGCTACACCTTC

abundance: NA
d_gene: NA
j_gene: TRBJ2-6
v_gene: TRBV5-1
CDR3aa: CASSKLNEAGANVLTF
CDR3nt: TGCGCCAGCAGCAAGCTAAATGAGGCTGGGGCCAACGTCCTGACTTTC

abundance: NA
d_gene: NA
j_gene: TRBJ1-5
v_gene: TRBV9
CDR3aa: CASSARPGGGQPQHF
CDR3nt: TGTGCCAGCAGCGCCCGCCCGGGGGGCGGCCAGCCCCAGCATTTT

abundance: few
d_gene: TRBD1
j_gene: TRBJ2-5
v_gene: TRBV19
CDR3aa: CASTRSGTGFQETQYF
CDR3nt: TGTGCCAGTACCCGTTCCGGGACAGGGTTCCAAGAGACCCAGTACTTC

abundance: NA
d_gene: NA
j_gene: TRBJ2-7
v_gene: TRBV10-3
CDR3aa: CAISDTTSVQYF
CDR3nt: TGTGCCATCAGTGACACTACGTCGGTGCAGTACTTC

abundance: NA
d_gene: NA
j_gene: TRBJ1-1
v_gene: TRBV7-6
CDR3aa: CASSRGKNTEAFF
CDR3nt: TGTGCCAGCAGTCGGGGGAAGAACACTGAAGCTTTCTTT

abundance: NA
d_gene: NA
j_gene: TRBJ1-1
v_gene: TRBV30
CDR3aa: CAWRSGVIGTEAFF
CDR3nt: TGTGCCTGGAGGTCAGGGGTTATTGGGACTGAAGCTTTCTTT

abundance: NA
d_gene: NA
j_gene: TRBJ2-3
v_gene: TRBV9
CDR3aa: CASSGAGSTDTQYF
CDR3nt: TGTGCCAGCAGCGGGGCCGGCAGCACAGATACGCAGTATTTT

abundance: NA
d_gene: NA
j_gene: TRBJ1-5
v_gene: TRBV19
CDR3aa: CASQDFRNNQPQHF
CDR3nt: TGTGCCAGTCAGGATTTCAGAAACAATCAGCCCCAGCATTTT

abundance: NA
d_gene: TRBD1
j_gene: TRBJ2-1
v_gene: TRBV19
CDR3aa: CASSIRDRGLGEQFF
CDR3nt: TGTGCCAGTAGTATTCGGGACAGGGGGCTGGGGGAGCAGTTCTTC

abundance: NA
d_gene: TRBD1
j_gene: TRBJ2-5
v_gene: TRBV7-6
CDR3aa: CASSSDAGTAAQYF
CDR3nt: TGTGCCAGCAGCTCAGACGCCGGGACAGCGGCCCAGTACTTC

abundance: NA
d_gene: NA
j_gene: TRBJ2-3
v_gene: TRBV7-2
CDR3aa: CASSQSGTDTQYF
CDR3nt: TGTGCCAGCAGCCAAAGCGGGACAGATACGCAGTATTTT

abundance: NA
d_gene: TRBD1
j_gene: TRBJ1-1
v_gene: TRBV11-2
CDR3aa: CASSPRQGMNTEAFF
CDR3nt: TGTGCCAGCAGTCCGAGACAGGGGATGAACACTGAAGCTTTCTTT

abundance: NA
d_gene: NA
j_gene: TRBJ2-1
v_gene: TRBV24-1
CDR3aa: CATSDLLPGSYNEQFF
CDR3nt: TGTGCCACCAGTGATTTGCTCCCTGGCAGCTACAATGAGCAGTTCTTC

abundance: NA
d_gene: NA
j_gene: TRBJ2-3
v_gene: TRBV24-1
CDR3aa: CATSDSWGESTDTQYF
CDR3nt: TGTGCCACCAGTGATTCGTGGGGGGAAAGCACAGATACGCAGTATTTT

abundance: medium-sized
d_gene: TRBD1
j_gene: TRBJ1-4
v_gene: TRBV18
CDR3aa: CASSQDRHNFLTNEKLFF
CDR3nt: TGTGCCAGCTCACAGGACAGGCACAATTTCCTAACTAATGAAAAACTGTTTTTT

abundance: once
d_gene: TRBD1
j_gene: TRBJ1-2
v_gene: TRBV7-8
CDR3aa: CASSPGGQGLIYGYTF
CDR3nt: TGTGCCAGCAGCCCCGGTGGACAGGGTTTGATCTATGGCTACACCTTC

abundance: once
d_gene: TRBD1
j_gene: TRBJ1-2
v_gene: TRBV6-5
CDR3aa: CASKGTGAKGYTF
CDR3nt: TGTGCCAGCAAAGGGACAGGGGCTAAAGGCTACACCTTC

abundance: NA
d_gene: TRBD1
j_gene: TRBJ1-3
v_gene: TRBV11-2
CDR3aa: CASSLASRQGASGNTIYF
CDR3nt: TGTGCCAGCAGCTTAGCTTCACGACAGGGGGCTTCAGGAAACACCATATATTTT

abundance: few
d_gene: NA
j_gene: TRBJ1-5
v_gene: TRBV3-1/TRBV3-2
CDR3aa: CASSQGTGGNQPQHF
CDR3nt: TGTGCCAGCAGCCAAGGGACGGGAGGGAATCAGCCCCAGCATTTT

abundance: NA
d_gene: TRBD1
j_gene: TRBJ1-1
v_gene: TRBV7-2
CDR3aa: CASSFGQGRFTEAFF
CDR3nt: TGTGCCAGCAGCTTCGGACAGGGGAGGTTCACTGAAGCTTTCTTT

abundance: NA
d_gene: TRBD2
j_gene: TRBJ2-3
v_gene: TRBV5-8
CDR3aa: CASSRPTSGTDTQYF
CDR3nt: TGTGCCAGCAGCCGACCGACTAGCGGGACAGATACGCAGTATTTT

abundance: NA
d_gene: NA
j_gene: TRBJ2-2
v_gene: TRBV6-1
CDR3aa: CASSDTNTGELFF
CDR3nt: TGTGCCAGCAGTGATACTAACACCGGGGAGCTGTTTTTT

abundance: NA
d_gene: NA
j_gene: TRBJ2-3
v_gene: TRBV5-5
CDR3aa: CASSLGHQISTDTQYF
CDR3nt: TGTGCCAGCAGCTTGGGTCACCAGATTAGCACAGATACGCAGTATTTT

abundance: NA
d_gene: NA
j_gene: TRBJ1-1
v_gene: TRBV18
CDR3aa: CASSPPGQGGRAEAFF
CDR3nt: TGTGCCAGCTCACCACCGGGGCAGGGTGGTAGGGCTGAAGCTTTCTTT

abundance: once
d_gene: NA
j_gene: TRBJ1-2
v_gene: TRBV4-2
CDR3aa: CASSQVAGQELNYGYTF
CDR3nt: TGTGCCAGCAGCCAAGTCGCGGGGCAGGAACTAAACTATGGCTACACCTTC

abundance: NA
d_gene: NA
j_gene: TRBJ1-1
v_gene: TRBV2
CDR3aa: CASRTARKNTEAFF
CDR3nt: TGTGCCAGCAGGACTGCACGGAAGAACACTGAAGCTTTCTTT

abundance: NA
d_gene: NA
j_gene: TRBJ1-1
v_gene: TRBV4-1
CDR3aa: CASSPSEGSLTEAFF
CDR3nt: TGCGCCAGCAGCCCTTCGGAAGGGAGTCTTACTGAAGCTTTCTTT

abundance: NA
d_gene: TRBD2
j_gene: TRBJ2-1
v_gene: TRBV5-1
CDR3aa: CASSSGRGVNEQFF
CDR3nt: TGCGCCAGCAGCTCCGGTCGGGGGGTAAATGAGCAGTTCTTC

abundance: few
d_gene: NA
j_gene: TRBJ2-1
v_gene: TRBV30
CDR3aa: CAWRQGWNEQFF
CDR3nt: TGTGCCTGGAGACAGGGTTGGAATGAGCAGTTCTTC

abundance: few
d_gene: NA
j_gene: TRBJ1-3
v_gene: TRBV10-3
CDR3aa: CATSVGNTIYF
CDR3nt: TGTGCTACATCAGTTGGAAACACCATATATTTT

abundance: NA
d_gene: TRBD1
j_gene: TRBJ1-6
v_gene: TRBV5-1
CDR3aa: CASSIGDRSSYNSPLHF
CDR3nt: TGCGCCAGCAGCATCGGGGACAGGAGCTCCTATAATTCACCCCTCCACTTT

abundance: NA
d_gene: TRBD1
j_gene: TRBJ1-1
v_gene: TRBV7-8
CDR3aa: CASSVRDRPTEAFF
CDR3nt: TGTGCCAGCAGCGTCCGGGACAGGCCTACTGAAGCTTTCTTT

abundance: NA
d_gene: TRBD1
j_gene: TRBJ1-5
v_gene: TRBV18
CDR3aa: CASSPQGASNQPQHF
CDR3nt: TGTGCCAGCTCACCGCAGGGGGCGAGCAATCAGCCCCAGCATTTT

abundance: NA
d_gene: TRBD1
j_gene: TRBJ2-7
v_gene: TRBV18
CDR3aa: CASSPGRDRPIYEQYF
CDR3nt: TGTGCCAGCTCACCAGGGCGGGACAGGCCCATCTACGAGCAGTACTTC

abundance: NA
d_gene: TRBD1
j_gene: TRBJ2-7
v_gene: TRBV6-5
CDR3aa: CASRGQGVYEQYF
CDR3nt: TGTGCCAGCCGAGGACAGGGAGTTTACGAGCAGTACTTC

abundance: NA
d_gene: TRBD1
j_gene: TRBJ2-7
v_gene: TRBV3-1/TRBV3-2
CDR3aa: CASSRGTGPYEQYF
CDR3nt: TGTGCCAGCAGCCGTGGGACAGGGCCCTACGAGCAGTACTTC

abundance: NA
d_gene: TRBD2
j_gene: TRBJ2-7
v_gene: TRBV6-5
CDR3aa: CASSYLPGGTYEQYF
CDR3nt: TGTGCCAGCAGTTATCTGCCGGGAGGGACCTACGAGCAGTACTTC